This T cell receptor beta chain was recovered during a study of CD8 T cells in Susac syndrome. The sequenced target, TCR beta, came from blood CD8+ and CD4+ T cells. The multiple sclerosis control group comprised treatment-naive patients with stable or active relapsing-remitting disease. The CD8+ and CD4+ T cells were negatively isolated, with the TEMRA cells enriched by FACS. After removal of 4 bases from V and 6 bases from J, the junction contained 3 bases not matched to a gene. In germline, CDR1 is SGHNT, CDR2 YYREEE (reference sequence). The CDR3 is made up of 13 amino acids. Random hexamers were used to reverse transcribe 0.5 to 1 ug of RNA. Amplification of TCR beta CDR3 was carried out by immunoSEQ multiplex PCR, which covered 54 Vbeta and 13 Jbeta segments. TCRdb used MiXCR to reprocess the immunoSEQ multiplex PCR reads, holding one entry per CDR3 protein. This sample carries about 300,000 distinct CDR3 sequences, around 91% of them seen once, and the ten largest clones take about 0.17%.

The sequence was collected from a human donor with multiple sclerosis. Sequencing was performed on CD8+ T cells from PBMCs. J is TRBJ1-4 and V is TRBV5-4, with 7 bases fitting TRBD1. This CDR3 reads CASSPGTDEKLFF. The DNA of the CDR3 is TGTGCCAGCAGCCCCGGGACAGATGAAAAACTGTTTTTT.